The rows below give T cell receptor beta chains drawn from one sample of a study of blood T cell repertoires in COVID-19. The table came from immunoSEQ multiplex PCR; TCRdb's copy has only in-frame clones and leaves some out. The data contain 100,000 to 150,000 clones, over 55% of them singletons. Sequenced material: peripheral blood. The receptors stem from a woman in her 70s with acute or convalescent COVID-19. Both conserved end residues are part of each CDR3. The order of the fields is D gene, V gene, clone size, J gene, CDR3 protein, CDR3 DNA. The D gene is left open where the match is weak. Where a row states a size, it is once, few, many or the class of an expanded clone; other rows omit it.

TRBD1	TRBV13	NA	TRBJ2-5	CASRDRGQETQYF	TGTGCCAGCCGTGACAGGGGACAAGAGACCCAGTACTTC
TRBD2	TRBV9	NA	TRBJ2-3	CASSPSRRESDTQYF	TGTGCCAGCAGCCCGTCGCGGCGGGAGAGCGATACGCAGTATTTT
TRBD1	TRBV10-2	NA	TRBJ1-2	CASWDRQSNYGYTF	TGCGCCAGCTGGGACAGACAGTCTAACTATGGCTACACCTTC
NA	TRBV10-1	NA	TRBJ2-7	CASSESRGSKQYF	TGCGCCAGCAGTGAGTCAAGAGGGAGCAAGCAGTACTTC
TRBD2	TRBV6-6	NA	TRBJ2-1	CASGIRLAGRGEQFF	TGTGCCAGCGGGATAAGACTAGCGGGAAGGGGTGAGCAGTTCTTC
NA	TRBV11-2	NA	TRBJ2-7	CASSLGVPSGQYF	TGTGCCAGCAGCTTAGGGGTGCCCTCGGGGCAGTACTTC
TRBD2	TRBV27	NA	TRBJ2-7	CASSLKRLAGGEQYF	TGTGCCAGCAGTTTAAAAAGACTAGCGGGAGGGGAGCAGTACTTC
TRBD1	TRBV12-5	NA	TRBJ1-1	CASGRQGHTEAFF	TGTGCTAGTGGCCGACAGGGGCATACTGAAGCTTTCTTT
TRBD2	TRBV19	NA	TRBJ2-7	CASSTLAGVRYEQYF	TGTGCCAGTAGTACCCTAGCGGGAGTTCGGTACGAGCAGTACTTC
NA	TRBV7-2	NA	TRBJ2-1	CASSLAWTTNEQFF	TGTGCCAGCAGCTTAGCCTGGACTACAAATGAGCAGTTCTTC
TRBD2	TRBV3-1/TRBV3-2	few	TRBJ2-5	CASSQAGLGNQETQYF	TGTGCCAGCAGCCAAGCGGGACTAGGAAACCAAGAGACCCAGTACTTC
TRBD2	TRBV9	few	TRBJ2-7	CASSYRLAGTFYEQYF	TGTGCCAGCAGCTACCGACTAGCGGGGACGTTCTACGAGCAGTACTTC
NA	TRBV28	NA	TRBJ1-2	CASSGHFQSYGYTF	TGTGCCAGCAGTGGGCACTTCCAAAGCTATGGCTACACCTTC
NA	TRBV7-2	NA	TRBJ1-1	CASSPPVQAGAFF	TGTGCCAGCAGCCCCCCAGTCCAGGCGGGAGCTTTCTTT
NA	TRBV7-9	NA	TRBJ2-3	CASSPEGDRMKTQYF	TGTGCCAGCAGCCCCGAGGGAGACAGGATGAAGACGCAGTATTTT
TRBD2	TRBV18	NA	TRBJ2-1	CASSPRASGDNEQFF	TGTGCCAGCTCACCACGGGCTAGCGGCGACAATGAGCAGTTCTTC
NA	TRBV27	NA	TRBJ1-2	CASSFQGLNYGYTF	TGTGCCAGCAGTTTCCAGGGACTAAACTATGGCTACACCTTC
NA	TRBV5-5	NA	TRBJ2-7	CASSLAGGTGGYEQYF	TGTGCCAGCAGCTTGGCAGGGGGGACTGGTGGTTACGAGCAGTACTTC
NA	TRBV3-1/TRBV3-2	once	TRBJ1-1	CASSLKGGLTEAFF	TGTGCCAGCAGCTTAAAGGGGGGGCTCACTGAAGCTTTCTTT
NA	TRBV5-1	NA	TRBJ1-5	CASSLGDTSNQPQHF	TGCGCCAGCAGCTTGGGGGACACCAGCAATCAGCCCCAGCATTTT
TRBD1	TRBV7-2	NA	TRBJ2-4	CASSTGRTGGDIQYF	TGTGCCAGCAGTACCGGGAGGACAGGGGGGGACATTCAGTACTTC
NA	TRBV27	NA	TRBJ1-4	CASSLSRSHEKLFF	TGTGCCAGCAGTTTATCCAGATCCCATGAAAAACTGTTTTTT
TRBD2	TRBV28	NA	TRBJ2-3	CASTPSGRAGDTQYF	TGTGCCAGCACCCCGAGCGGGAGGGCCGGGGATACGCAGTATTTT
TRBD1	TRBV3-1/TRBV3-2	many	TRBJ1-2	CASSQTQGAHYGYTF	TGTGCCAGCAGCCAGACACAGGGGGCGCACTATGGCTACACCTTC
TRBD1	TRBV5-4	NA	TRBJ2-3	CASSQSGTGGDTQYF	TGTGCCAGCAGCCAGTCCGGGACAGGGGGAGATACGCAGTATTTT
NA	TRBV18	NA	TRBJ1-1	CASSPRGEATEAFF	TGTGCCAGCTCACCAAGGGGCGAGGCCACTGAAGCTTTCTTT
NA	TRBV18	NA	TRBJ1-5	CASSPRQGFLEPQHF	TGTGCCAGCTCACCACGTCAGGGGTTCTTGGAGCCCCAGCATTTT
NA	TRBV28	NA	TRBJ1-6	CASSSLSSPLHF	TGTGCCAGCAGTTCACTAAGTTCACCCCTCCACTTT
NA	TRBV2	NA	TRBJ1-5	CASSEGRNSPHHF	TGTGCCAGCAGTGAGGGGAGGAATTCGCCCCATCATTTT
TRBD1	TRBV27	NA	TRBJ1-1	CASSLYRGGSEAFF	TGTGCCAGCAGTCTGTACAGGGGTGGCAGTGAAGCTTTCTTT
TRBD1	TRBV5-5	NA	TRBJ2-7	CASSLQGGDSSYEQYF	TGTGCCAGCAGCCTCCAAGGGGGCGACAGCTCCTACGAGCAGTACTTC
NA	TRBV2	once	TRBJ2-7	CASNPSSGGQQYF	TGTGCCAGCAATCCCTCCTCCGGGGGGCAGCAGTACTTC
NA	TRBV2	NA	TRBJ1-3	CASSEQRSGNTIYF	TGTGCCAGCAGTGAACAGCGCTCTGGAAACACCATATATTTT
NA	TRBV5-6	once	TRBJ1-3	CASRSGLSSGNTIYF	TGTGCCAGCAGGAGTGGACTAAGCTCTGGAAACACCATATATTTT
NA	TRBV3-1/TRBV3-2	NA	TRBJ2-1	CASSQGLVEFF	TGTGCCAGCAGCCAAGGACTAGTGGAGTTCTTC
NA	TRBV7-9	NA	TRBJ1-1	CASSLEQGYAFF	TGTGCCAGCAGCTTAGAACAGGGATATGCTTTCTTT
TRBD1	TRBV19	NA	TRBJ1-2	CASSLRAGQSGDGYTF	TGTGCCAGTAGCTTAAGGGCGGGACAGTCGGGCGATGGCTACACCTTC
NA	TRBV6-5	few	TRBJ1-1	CASSYLGANIPEAFF	TGTGCCAGCAGTTACCTGGGGGCGAACATTCCTGAAGCTTTCTTT